Following are 21 T cell receptor beta chains from one sample sequenced in a study of CD8+ T cells in alopecia areata. Samples from alopecia areata patients were lesional scalp punch biopsies and peripheral blood. It was cDNA, reverse transcribed from extracted RNA, that served as the sequencing template. The repertoire was sequenced with immunoSEQ multiplex PCR; TCRdb's copy has only in-frame clones and lacks some. In the table there are about 7,900 clones, less than 70% of which are singletons. Sequences were derived from skin, sampled at week 0. These receptors were collected from a human donor with alopecia areata.

This clone was counted only a few times. This chain links TRBV29-1 with TRBJ1-4; tentatively, D is TRBD1 (5 bases). Germline CDR1 is SQVTM and CDR2 is ANQGSEA. Trimming cost V 7 bases and J 4 bases, with 10 bases left between them. The CDR3 is 12 amino acids. This CDR3 is CSAEGDNEKLFF. Here the CDR3 DNA reads TGCAGCGCCGAAGGGGATAATGAAAAACTGTTTTTT.

This chain links TRBV7-2 with TRBJ2-7; 8 bases line up with TRBD2. V gave up 3 bases and J gave up 3 bases; unmatched junction bases: 7. Germline-derived CDR1 and CDR2 are SGHTA and FQGNSA. CDR3 size: 15 residues. CDR3 in DNA: TGTGCCAGCAGCTTGTATGGCGGGGGGAACTACGAGCAGTACTTC. This gives the protein CASSLYGGGNYEQYF.

The V call is TRBV4-3, the J call TRBJ1-5, with a possible D match to TRBD1 (5 bases). This CDR3 is built from 15 residues. The germline CDR1 and CDR2 sequences are LGHNA and YSLEER. The ends were cut back, 2 bases at V and 5 bases at J, with 13 bases in the middle. CDR3 coding DNA: TGCGCCAGCAGCCAAACCAGGGATTGGTATCAGCCCCAGCATTTT. This codes for CASSQTRDWYQPQHF.

This clone was detected a few times. The chain recombines TRBV5-5 with TRBJ2-7, with D perhaps TRBD1 (5 bases). Trimming cost V 0 bases and J 2 bases, with 15 bases left between them. CDR3 length: 16 residues. Looked up from germline, CDR1 is SGHKS and CDR2 is YYEKEE (reference sequence). The CDR3 DNA reads as TGTGCCAGCAGCTTGGTGGGGCCCACACCCACCTACGAGCAGTACTTC. It yields the protein CASSLVGPTPTYEQYF.

Only a few counts were recorded for this clone. The gene calls are TRBV11-2 and TRBJ2-1; no firm D call. V lost 0 bases and J lost 6, with 3 bases in between. CDR3 length: 12 residues. Germline CDR1 SGHAT, CDR2 FQNNGV. This CDR3 is CASSLDPNEQFF. CDR3 nucleotides: TGTGCCAGCAGCTTAGACCCCAATGAGCAGTTCTTC. The whole variable domain, remainder taken from reference TRBV11-2 and TRBJ2-1, is EAGVAQSPRYKIIEKRQSVAFWCNPISGHATLYWYQQILGQGPKLLIQFQNNGVVDDSQLPKDRFSAERLKGVDSTLKIQPAKLEDSAVYLCASSLDPNEQFFGPGTRLTVL.

The chain employs TRBV7-2 and TRBJ2-3, with 10 bases lining up with TRBD2. CDR1 SGHTA and CDR2 FQGNSA come from the germline V gene. Trimming at V came to 5 bases and at J to 4 bases, leaving 9 bases not matched to a gene. The CDR3 has 16 amino acids. For the CDR3, the DNA is TGTGCCAGCAGCCAGCTAGCGGGAGATTCGCCAGATACGCAGTATTTT. Translating it yields CASSQLAGDSPDTQYF.

J is TRBJ2-7 and V is TRBV11-2; 8 positions match TRBD2. Per the germline V gene, CDR1 is SGHAT and CDR2 is FQNNGV. The CDR3 is 12 residues long. The CDR3 sequence: CVLPGGSHEQYF. CDR3 in DNA: TGTGTGCTCCCGGGAGGGAGCCACGAGCAGTACTTC.

This clone was counted between two and nine times. The chain combines TRBV7-2 with TRBJ2-7; D gene uncertain. Trimming cost V 2 bases and J 5 bases, with 10 bases left between them. The CDR3 has 13 amino acids. Germline assignment: CDR1 SGHTA and CDR2 FQGNSA. CDR3 nucleotides: TGTGCCAGCAGCTTACAGCTCCAAAACGAGCAGTACTTC. It encodes CASSLQLQNEQYF.

V usage is TRBV7-9 and J usage is TRBJ2-1, with D tentatively TRBD2 (5 bases). In germline, CDR1 is SEHNR, CDR2 FQNEAQ (reference sequence). Between the trimmed V and J ends, which lost 4 bases and 8 bases, there was a span of 18 bases. This CDR3 is 15 amino acids long. The CDR3 protein is CASSSGREWRDEQFF. Written as DNA, the CDR3 is TGTGCCAGCAGCTCCGGCCGGGAATGGCGTGATGAGCAGTTCTTC.

This clone has more than one count but fewer than ten. V and J are TRBV29-1 and TRBJ2-7, with 8 bases that match TRBD2. Germline V gene lookup returns CDR1 SQVTM and CDR2 ANQGSEA. The CDR3 contains 15 residues. V trimming: 6 bases; J trimming: 6 bases; junction bases outside the gene matches: 16. In DNA form, the CDR3 reads TGCAGCGTAACAGCGGGAGACTTCGGGCACAGCGAGCAGTACTTC. Its translation is CSVTAGDFGHSEQYF.

The chain employs TRBV6-6 and TRBJ2-7; no reliable D call. This CDR3 comprises 11 residues. Germline CDR1 and CDR2: MNHNY and SVGAGI (reference sequence). Trimming pared 5 bases from V and 3 bases from J, leaving 5 bases between. CDR3 sequence reads: CASSDYYEQYF. In DNA, the CDR3 is TGTGCCAGCAGTGATTACTACGAGCAGTACTTC.

This clone was counted between two and nine times. The CDR3 coding sequence is TGTGCCAGCAGTTTAGACATATACGAGCAGTACTTC. Protein sequence: CASSLDIYEQYF. The chain is built from TRBV28 and TRBJ2-7; unclear D gene. This CDR3 is built from 12 residues. The ends were cut back, 2 bases at V and 4 bases at J, with 6 bases in the middle. The germline V gene encodes CDR1 MDHEN and CDR2 SYDVKM.

The chain links TRBV7-8 to TRBJ2-1; maybe TRBD2 (6 bases). The CDR3 is made up of 11 amino acids. V lost 5 bases and J lost 12, with 11 bases in between. The germline V gene encodes CDR1 SGHVS and CDR2 FQNEAQ. CDR3 in DNA: TGTGCCAGCAGCGAGGGAGGTGTGCAGTTCTTC. Translating gives CASSEGGVQFF.

The chain employs TRBV11-2 and TRBJ2-1, with TRBD2 matching over 13 bases. In germline, CDR1 is SGHAT, CDR2 FQNNGV. V shed 3 bases, J shed 8 bases, and the junction held 7 bases outside the gene matches. The CDR3 is 16 amino acids. CDR3 in amino acids: CASSFGLAGVRDEQFF. The CDR3 DNA reads as TGTGCCAGCAGCTTCGGACTAGCGGGAGTCAGGGATGAGCAGTTCTTC. Supplemented by reference TRBV11-2 and TRBJ2-1, the full variable domain reads EAGVAQSPRYKIIEKRQSVAFWCNPISGHATLYWYQQILGQGPKLLIQFQNNGVVDDSQLPKDRFSAERLKGVDSTLKIQPAKLEDSAVYLCASSFGLAGVRDEQFFGPGTRLTVL.

This clone was counted a few times. The chain combines TRBV7-3 with TRBJ2-7, with D hard to call. Germline V lookup: CDR1 SGHTA, CDR2 FQGTGA. The ends were cut back, 5 bases at V and 6 bases at J, with 20 bases in the middle. The CDR3 sequence is 15 residues long. CDR3 region: CASSPGPPVASEQYF. The CDR3, as DNA: TGTGCCAGCAGCCCCGGACCCCCGGTGGCCTCCGAGCAGTACTTC.

The chain carries TRBV4-3 and TRBJ2-1; D is uncertain. The germline gives CDR1 LGHNA, CDR2 YSLEER. V was shortened by 0 bases and J by 9 bases, with 6 bases between the two germline ends. CDR3 length: 12 amino acids. In nucleotides, the CDR3 is TGCGCCAGCAGCCAAGATGGGGTTGAGCAGTTCTTC. Its protein is CASSQDGVEQFF.

Only a few counts were recorded for this clone. The J gene is TRBJ2-5, the V gene TRBV27; the D gene is possibly TRBD2 (5 bases). Trimming removed 6 bases from V and 3 bases from J, with 23 bases in between. The CDR3 is made up of 17 amino acids. Germline CDR1 is MNHEY and CDR2 is SMNVEV (reference sequence). The CDR3 nucleotides read TGTGCCAGCAGCTATGCGCCGCCCGGGATGAATGAAGAGACCCAGTACTTC. This translates into CASSYAPPGMNEETQYF.

This clone has just a few counts. V and J are TRBV10-3 and TRBJ1-5; no reliable D call. Trimming pared 0 bases from V and 2 bases from J, leaving 11 bases between. In germline, CDR1 is ENHRY, CDR2 SYGVKD. There are 16 residues in the CDR3. The CDR3 reads CAISESFGQRNQPQHF. The CDR3 DNA sequence: TGTGCCATCAGTGAGTCTTTCGGGCAGCGCAATCAGCCCCAGCATTTT.

This clone is large within its sample. The chain has TRBV7-2 and TRBJ2-1; 9 positions match TRBD1. The CDR3 runs 15 residues. The junction had 10 bases not matched to a gene; V was cut back by 5 bases and J by 8 bases. Germline CDR1 reads SGHTA; CDR2 reads FQGNSA. DNA for the CDR3: TGTGCCAGCAGCAAGATGGGACAGGGTGGCGATGAGCAGTTCTTC. Translation: CASSKMGQGGDEQFF.

This chain joins TRBV6-5 and TRBJ2-7; D remains unclear. The V and J ends lost 6 bases and 0 bases respectively, with 15 bases between them. This CDR3 spans 15 amino acids. Germline V gives CDR1 MNHEY, CDR2 SVGAGI. CDR3 DNA: TGTGCCAGCAGAGAACAACAACTGAGCTCCTACGAGCAGTACTTC. Translated: CASREQQLSSYEQYF.

The table lists this clone with a few counts. The chain links TRBV20-1 to TRBJ2-1; no definite D call. Germline V gives CDR1 DFQATT, CDR2 SNEGSKA (reference sequence). This CDR3 spans 11 amino acids. The V end lost 1 base, the J end lost 6 bases, and 4 bases lay between the germline ends. The DNA for the CDR3 is TGCAGTGCTAGAGTTGGCAATGAGCAGTTCTTC. It yields the protein CSARVGNEQFF.